These 16 T cell receptor beta chains came from one sample sequenced in a study of shared T cell receptors in the human thymus. Produced via immunoSEQ multiplex PCR; TCRdb's table is partial and in-frame only. The profile shows hundreds of thousands of clones, more than 75% of them singletons. Another study also made use of these data, one on human thymus T cells.

Sequencing was carried out using thymocytes. These receptors were collected from a boy in the first two years of life with a congenital heart defect.

CDR3 DNA sequence: TGTGCCAGCAGCTTAACGGGGTACGGTACGCAGTATTTT. Translation: CASSLTGYGTQYF. The genes are TRBV7-2 and TRBJ2-3; D might be TRBD2 (5 bases). CDR1 is SGHTA and CDR2 is FQGNSA in the germline V gene. This CDR3 is built from 13 residues. Trimming took off 2 bases at V and 8 bases at J, with 11 bases between the two ends.

This chain uses TRBV27 with TRBJ1-5; a weak D match, TRBD1 (6 bases). The CDR3 length is 16 residues. Germline V gene data show CDR1 as MNHEY and CDR2 as SMNVEV (reference sequence). V lost 5 bases, J lost 4 bases, and 18 bases lay in between. CDR3 protein: CASSHKPQGFNQPQHF. For the CDR3, the DNA is TGTGCCAGCAGTCATAAACCTCAGGGGTTTAATCAGCCCCAGCATTTT.

This rearrangement joins TRBV4-3 to TRBJ2-5, with TRBD2 matching over 12 bases. The CDR3 runs to 16 residues. Germline CDR1 is LGHNA and CDR2 is YSLEER. J gave up 5 bases and V 0 bases, and 4 bases lay outside the gene matches. The CDR3 loop reads CASSQDWGTSGETQYF. CDR3 sequence (DNA): TGCGCCAGCAGCCAAGATTGGGGGACTAGCGGGGAGACCCAGTACTTC.

This clone was counted once. The chain combines TRBV27 with TRBJ2-7; D call uncertain. The germline gives CDR1 MNHEY, CDR2 SMNVEV (reference sequence). This CDR3 spans 12 amino acids. V was shortened by 4 bases and J by 7 bases, with 11 bases between the two germline ends. In DNA, the CDR3 is TGTGCCAGCAGTTCCCCAGTGAGGGAGCAGTACTTC. Its protein product is CASSSPVREQYF.

This chain links TRBV2 with TRBJ1-3, with a weak D call TRBD1 (6 bases). V dropped 6 bases and J dropped 0 bases, with 18 bases sitting between them. This CDR3 region has 17 residues. Per the germline V gene, CDR1 is SNHLY and CDR2 is FYNNEI. The CDR3 protein is CASSPLTGSSSGNTIYF. The CDR3 bases are TGTGCCAGCAGCCCCCTGACAGGTTCCAGCTCTGGAAACACCATATATTTT.

The chain employs TRBV28 and TRBJ1-1, with 9 bases fitting TRBD1. The CDR3 covers 19 residues. CDR1 is MDHEN and CDR2 is SYDVKM in the germline V gene. After removal of 7 bases from V and 0 bases from J, the junction contained 18 bases not matched to a gene. Written as DNA, the CDR3 is TGTGCCAGCACCGTTCCCTTCAAAACAGGGGGCTTAATGAACACTGAAGCTTTCTTT. It specifies CASTVPFKTGGLMNTEAFF.

The rearrangement joins TRBV27 to TRBJ1-4; tentatively, D is TRBD1 (5 bases). This CDR3 is built from 14 residues. Germline CDR1 MNHEY, CDR2 SMNVEV (reference sequence). V was pared by 5 bases and J by 2 bases, with 9 bases between. Here the CDR3 reads CASSPRGTNEKLFF. The CDR3 nucleotides are TGTGCCAGCAGTCCCCGGGGGACTAATGAAAAACTGTTTTTT.

This chain links TRBV6-1 with TRBJ2-7, with a weak D call TRBD1 (6 bases). CDR3 length: 16 residues. V dropped 0 bases and J dropped 2 bases, with 14 bases sitting between them. Germline CDR1 MNHNS, CDR2 SASEGT. CDR3 in DNA: TGTGCCAGCAGTGAAGCGCTTCGACAGGAAGCCTACGAGCAGTACTTC. It is translated as CASSEALRQEAYEQYF.

In DNA, the CDR3 is TGTGCCAGCAGTACTGTGGCGGAAAGCACAGATACGCAGTATTTT. Residues: CASSTVAESTDTQYF. This chain joins TRBV7-8 and TRBJ2-3, with D unclear. Trimming took 6 bases from V and 0 from J, leaving 13 bases between them. Germline assignment: CDR1 SGHVS and CDR2 FQNEAQ. The CDR3 has 15 residues. Looking up the rest from reference TRBV7-8 and TRBJ2-3 gives the full variable domain: GAGVSQSPRYKVAKRGQDVALRCDPISGHVSLFWYQQALGQGPEFLTYFQNEAQLDKSGLPSDRFFAERPEGSVSTLKIQRTQQEDSAVYLCASSTVAESTDTQYFGPGTRLTVL.

V is TRBV7-2 and J is TRBJ2-3, with D possibly being TRBD1 (6 bases). The V and J ends lost 5 bases and 4 bases respectively, with 16 bases between them. The length of the CDR3 is 15 residues. Per the germline V gene, CDR1 is SGHTA and CDR2 is FQGNSA. CDR3 amino acids: CASSTQQGSADTQYF. The CDR3 DNA reads TGTGCCAGCAGCACCCAACAGGGTTCCGCAGATACGCAGTATTTT. Drawing the rest from reference TRBV7-2 and TRBJ2-3, the complete variable domain is GAGVSQSPSNKVTEKGKDVELRCDPISGHTALYWYRQSLGQGLEFLIYFQGNSAPDKSGLPSDRFSAERTGGSVSTLTIQRTQQEDSAVYLCASSTQQGSADTQYFGPGTRLTVL.

CDR3 nucleotides: TGTGCCAGCAGTGAAGGGACAGGGGTTAACACTGAAGCTTTCTTT. It codes for CASSEGTGVNTEAFF. The V call is TRBV2, the J call TRBJ1-1, with 9 bases fitting TRBD1. Germline values: CDR1 SNHLY, CDR2 FYNNEI. The CDR3 consists of 15 residues. The J segment lost 2 bases and the V segment lost 1 base, leaving 2 bases of the junction unmatched. Based on the CDR3 plus reference TRBV2 and TRBJ1-1, the full variable domain is EPEVTQTPSHQVTQMGQEVILRCVPISNHLYFYWYRQILGQKVEFLVSFYNNEISEKSEIFDDQFSVERPDGSNFTLKIRSTKLEDSAMYFCASSEGTGVNTEAFFGQGTRLTVV.

This rearrangement joins TRBV9 to TRBJ1-1; D ambiguous. This CDR3 has 15 amino acids. Germline assignment: CDR1 SGDLS and CDR2 YYNGEE. Trimming took off 0 bases at V and 0 bases at J, with 9 bases between the two ends. CDR3 DNA sequence: TGTGCCAGCAGCGTAGCTCCAGTCATGAACACTGAAGCTTTCTTT. This encodes CASSVAPVMNTEAFF.

In this sample, this clone turned up a few times. The V call is TRBV7-6, the J call TRBJ2-5; D may be TRBD1 (5 bases). The V gene's germline CDR1 is SGHVS and CDR2 FNYEAQ. The CDR3 spans 14 residues. V was cut by 5 bases and J by 2 bases, with 12 bases left in between. The CDR3 DNA is TGTGCCAGCAGCATGAGAGGACAACAAGAGACCCAGTACTTC. As protein: CASSMRGQQETQYF.

The count of this clone is one. The chain links TRBV9 to TRBJ1-6; D is undetermined. This CDR3 is built from 14 residues. Trimming took off 0 bases at V and 4 bases at J, with 5 bases between the two ends. Germline V lookup: CDR1 SGDLS, CDR2 YYNGEE. The CDR3 region has the DNA TGTGCCAGCAGCGTAGGACATTATAATTCACCCCTCCACTTT. Residues: CASSVGHYNSPLHF.

The chain links TRBV5-6 to TRBJ2-7; 7 bases fit TRBD2. CDR3 length equals 16 residues. J lost 0 bases, V lost 0 bases, and 6 bases had no gene match. The germline gives CDR1 SGHDT, CDR2 YYEEEE. The CDR3 nucleotides are TGTGCCAGCAGCTTGGTTCAAGCGGGATCCTCCTACGAGCAGTACTTC. Translation gives CASSLVQAGSSYEQYF.

V usage is TRBV27 and J usage is TRBJ2-3, with 9 bases matching TRBD2. The J segment lost 3 bases and the V segment lost 5 bases, leaving 18 bases of the junction unmatched. The CDR3 covers 19 residues. The germline gives CDR1 MNHEY, CDR2 SMNVEV (reference sequence). This CDR3 is CASSLTVPGLARVTDTQYF. The DNA for the CDR3 is TGTGCCAGCAGTCTAACAGTCCCGGGACTAGCTCGGGTAACAGATACGCAGTATTTT.